This entry is about one T cell receptor beta chain. The antigen it binds to is not known. No quality values exist for individual bases; no much larger clone is one base distant. The library was obtained by RT-PCR. This sample was sequenced with an Illumina MiSeq. Starting from the raw public reads, TCRdb applied fastp trimming at Q25, assembled clones with MiXCR and retained in-frame beta chains. Rows are unified per CDR3 protein, each entry keeping the most common DNA and genes. The sample has almost 700,000 distinct CDR3 sequences on record, 13% to 15% of them singletons. The top ten hold about 3.6% of the sample. The sample is drawn from a study (dated by TCRdb to about 2016). Looking up the germline V gene yields CDR1 SNHLY and CDR2 FYNNEI. The CDR3 numbers 15 residues from cysteine through phenylalanine. Just CDR3 DNA is preserved here, 45 bases in frame from base 1. V lost 3 bases and J lost 1 base; the stretch between them is 11 bases long.

This TCR was sampled from a female donor in good health, serving as a healthy control. The sequence links TRBV2 to TRBJ2-3, with the D assignment possibly TRBD1 or TRBD2, given 5 matching bases for each. Sequencing used memory CD4+ T cells from blood. In nucleotides, the sequence is TGTGCCAGCAGTGACCAACCGGGGCGCACAGATACGCAGTATTTT. Translated, it reads CASSDQPGRTDTQYF.